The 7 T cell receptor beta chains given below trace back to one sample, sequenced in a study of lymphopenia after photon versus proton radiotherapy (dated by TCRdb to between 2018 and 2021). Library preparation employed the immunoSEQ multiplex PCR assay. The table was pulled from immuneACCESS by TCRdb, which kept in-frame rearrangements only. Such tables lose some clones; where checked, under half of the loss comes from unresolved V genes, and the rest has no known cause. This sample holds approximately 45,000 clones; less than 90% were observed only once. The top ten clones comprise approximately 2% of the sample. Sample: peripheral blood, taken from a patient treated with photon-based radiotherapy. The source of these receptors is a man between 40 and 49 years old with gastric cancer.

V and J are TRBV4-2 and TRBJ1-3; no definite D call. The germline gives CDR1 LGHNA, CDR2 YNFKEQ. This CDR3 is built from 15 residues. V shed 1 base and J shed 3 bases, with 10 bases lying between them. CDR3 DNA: TGTGCCAGCAGCCAAGTTTCCGCTGATGGAAACACCATATATTTT. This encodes CASSQVSADGNTIYF.

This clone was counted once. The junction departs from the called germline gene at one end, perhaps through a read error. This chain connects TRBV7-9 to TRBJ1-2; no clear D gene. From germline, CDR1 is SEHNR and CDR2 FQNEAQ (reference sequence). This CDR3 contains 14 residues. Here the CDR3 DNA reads TGTGCCAGCAGCTTTCGTCAGTCCCATTATGGCTGCACCTTC. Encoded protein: CASSFRQSHYGCTF.

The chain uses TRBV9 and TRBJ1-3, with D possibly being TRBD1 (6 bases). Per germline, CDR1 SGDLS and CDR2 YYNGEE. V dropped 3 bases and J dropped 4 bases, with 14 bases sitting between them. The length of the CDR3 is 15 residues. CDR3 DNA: TGTGCCAGCAGCGAAGGGGGAATAGGGGGAAACACCATATATTTT. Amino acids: CASSEGGIGGNTIYF.

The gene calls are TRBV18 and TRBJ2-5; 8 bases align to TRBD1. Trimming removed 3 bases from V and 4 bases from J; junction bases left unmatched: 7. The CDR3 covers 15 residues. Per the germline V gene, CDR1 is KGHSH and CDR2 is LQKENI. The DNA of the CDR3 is TGTGCCAGCTCACCCGAGTCAGGGGGCAGAGAGACCCAGTACTTC. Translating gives CASSPESGGRETQYF.

The CDR3 protein is CASSEGTGGGQPQHF. Here the CDR3 DNA reads TGTGCCAGCAGTGAGGGAACAGGGGGTGGTCAGCCCCAGCATTTT. The chain links TRBV25-1 to TRBJ1-5; 8 bases are shared with TRBD1. This CDR3 is built from 15 residues. Germline V gene lookup returns CDR1 MGHDK and CDR2 SYGVNS. Losses at the gene ends were 3 bases for V and 6 bases for J; bases not matched to a gene: 7. Supplemented by reference TRBV25-1 and TRBJ1-5, the full variable domain reads EADIYQTPRYLVIGTGKKITLECSQTMGHDKMYWYQQDPGMELHLIHYSYGVNSTEKGDLSSESTVSRIRTEHFPLTLESARPSHTSQYLCASSEGTGGGQPQHFGDGTRLSIL.

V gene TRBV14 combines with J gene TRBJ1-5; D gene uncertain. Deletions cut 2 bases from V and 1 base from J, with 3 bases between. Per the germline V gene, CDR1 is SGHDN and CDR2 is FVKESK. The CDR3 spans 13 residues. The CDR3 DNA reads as TGTGCCAGCAGCCAATTAAGCAATCAGCCCCAGCATTTT. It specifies CASSQLSNQPQHF.

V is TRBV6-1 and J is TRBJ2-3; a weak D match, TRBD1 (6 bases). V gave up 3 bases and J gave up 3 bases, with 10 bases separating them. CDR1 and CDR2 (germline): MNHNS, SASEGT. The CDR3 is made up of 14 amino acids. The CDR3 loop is CASSETQGTDTQYF. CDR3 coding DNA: TGTGCCAGCAGTGAGACACAGGGAACAGATACGCAGTATTTT.